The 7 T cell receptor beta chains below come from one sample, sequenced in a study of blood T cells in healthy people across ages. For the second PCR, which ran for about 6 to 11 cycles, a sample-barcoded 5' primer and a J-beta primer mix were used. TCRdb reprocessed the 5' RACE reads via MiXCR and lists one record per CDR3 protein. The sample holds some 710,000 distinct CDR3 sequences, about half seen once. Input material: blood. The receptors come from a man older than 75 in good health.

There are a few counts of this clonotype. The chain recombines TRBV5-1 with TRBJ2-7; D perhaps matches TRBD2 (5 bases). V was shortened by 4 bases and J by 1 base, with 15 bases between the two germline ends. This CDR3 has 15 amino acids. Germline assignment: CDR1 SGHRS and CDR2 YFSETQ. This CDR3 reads CASSRGPRESYEQYF. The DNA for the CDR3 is TGCGCCAGCAGCCGAGGACCAAGGGAGTCCTACGAGCAGTACTTC.

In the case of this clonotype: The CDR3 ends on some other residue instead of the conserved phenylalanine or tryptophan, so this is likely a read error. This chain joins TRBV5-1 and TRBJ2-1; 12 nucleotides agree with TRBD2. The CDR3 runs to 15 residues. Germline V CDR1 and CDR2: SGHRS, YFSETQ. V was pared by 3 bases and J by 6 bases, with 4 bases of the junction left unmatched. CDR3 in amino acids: CASSSGTSGFNEQFL. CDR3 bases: TGCGCCAGCAGCTCCGGGACTAGCGGGTTCAATGAGCAGTTCCTC.

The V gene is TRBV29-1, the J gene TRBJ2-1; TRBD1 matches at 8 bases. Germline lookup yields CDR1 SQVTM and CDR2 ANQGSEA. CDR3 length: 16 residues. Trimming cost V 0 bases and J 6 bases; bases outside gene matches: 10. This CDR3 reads CSVEDPTGGSGNEQFF. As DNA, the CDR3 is TGCAGCGTTGAAGACCCAACAGGGGGGTCCGGCAATGAGCAGTTCTTC.

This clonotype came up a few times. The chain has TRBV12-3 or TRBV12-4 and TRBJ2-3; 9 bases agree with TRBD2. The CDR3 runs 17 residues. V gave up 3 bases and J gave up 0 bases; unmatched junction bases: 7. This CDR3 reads CASSFRLAGTSTDTQYF. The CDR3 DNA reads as TGTGCCAGCAGTTTTAGGCTAGCGGGAACTAGCACAGATACGCAGTATTTT.

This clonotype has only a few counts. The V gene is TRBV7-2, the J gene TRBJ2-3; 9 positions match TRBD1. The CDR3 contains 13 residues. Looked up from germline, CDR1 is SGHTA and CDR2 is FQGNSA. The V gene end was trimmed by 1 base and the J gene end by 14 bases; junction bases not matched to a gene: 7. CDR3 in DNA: TGTGCCAGCAGCTTAGATGGGACAGGGTACAGGTATTTT. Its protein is CASSLDGTGYRYF.

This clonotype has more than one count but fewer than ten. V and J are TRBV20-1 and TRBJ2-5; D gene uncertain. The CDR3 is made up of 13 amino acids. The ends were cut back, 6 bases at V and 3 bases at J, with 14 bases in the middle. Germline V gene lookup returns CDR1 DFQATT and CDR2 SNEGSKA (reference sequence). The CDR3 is CSALEVGKETQYF. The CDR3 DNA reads TGCAGTGCCCTAGAGGTGGGGAAAGAGACCCAGTACTTC.

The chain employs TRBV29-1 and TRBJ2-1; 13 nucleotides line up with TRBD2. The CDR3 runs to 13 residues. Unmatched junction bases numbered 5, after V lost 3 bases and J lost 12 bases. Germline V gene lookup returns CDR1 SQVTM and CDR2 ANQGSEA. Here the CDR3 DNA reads TGCAGCGTTGAGGAGACTAGCGGGAGGACGCAGTTCTTC. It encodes CSVEETSGRTQFF.